This is a list of T cell receptor beta chains from one sample in a study of response to subunit inactivated influenza vaccine. TCRdb called the RT-PCR reads again in MiXCR, with one record for every CDR3 protein. The sample records around 760,000 distinct CDR3 sequences, approximately 13% being singletons. The source was PBMCs from blood, collected 14 days before vaccination. The source is a man aged 45 to 65 who received an inactivated influenza vaccine. Each CDR3 is given with its conserved first and last residue. D genes are given only for firm matches. The size of a clone is reported for some rows only, either as once, few or many, or as a class for expanded clones.

d_call	v_call	j_call	clone_size	cdr3_nt	cdr3_aa
-	TRBV9	TRBJ2-1	-	TGTGCCAGCAGCAGGGACGGAGTTTTAGATGAGCAGTTCTTC	CASSRDGVLDEQFF
-	TRBV6-5	TRBJ2-7	once	TGTGCCAGCAGTTACGCCGGCCCTTTTTCTTACGAGCAGTACTTC	CASSYAGPFSYEQYF
-	TRBV18	TRBJ1-4	-	TGTGCCAGCTCACCACGAACGGGACGCTCAAATAATGAAAAACTGTTTTTT	CASSPRTGRSNNEKLFF
-	TRBV11-1	TRBJ2-7	few	TGTGCCAGCAGTGGACGCTGGGGTTACGAGCAGTACTTC	CASSGRWGYEQYF
TRBD2	TRBV27	TRBJ2-5	-	TGTGCCAGCAGTTACCTAGCGGGAGGCCACCAAGAGACCCAGTACTTC	CASSYLAGGHQETQYF
TRBD1	TRBV10-3	TRBJ2-3	-	TGTGCCATCAGGAACCCAGGGGGTGGAGATACGCAGTATTTT	CAIRNPGGGDTQYF
TRBD1	TRBV12-3/TRBV12-4	TRBJ2-7	few	TGTGCCAGCAGTCGGGACAGGGTTCAAGGCGAGCAGTACTTC	CASSRDRVQGEQYF
TRBD1	TRBV15	TRBJ1-4	many	TGTGCCACCAGCAGGGACAGGGGTCGGGAAAAACTGTTTTTT	CATSRDRGREKLFF
-	TRBV5-5	TRBJ2-5	once	TGTGCCAGCAGCATCCGTGGTCTGGGGGAGACCCAGTACTTC	CASSIRGLGETQYF
-	TRBV6-2/TRBV6-3	TRBJ2-7	few	TGTGCCAGCACCCGGGACACTTCGACTGGGGAGCAGTACTTC	CASTRDTSTGEQYF
-	TRBV18	TRBJ2-1	few	TGTGCCAGCTCCAAAGAAGGCCCCTACAATGAGCAGTTCTTC	CASSKEGPYNEQFF
-	TRBV4-3	TRBJ1-6	-	TGCGCCAGCAGCCAATCGACAGATTCACCCCTCCACTTT	CASSQSTDSPLHF
TRBD1	TRBV15	TRBJ2-1	-	TGTGCCACCAGCAGAGATCTCGGGACAGGAGAGCAGTTCTTC	CATSRDLGTGEQFF
TRBD2	TRBV12-3/TRBV12-4	TRBJ2-1	few	TGTGCCAGCAGGGGGGGGGGACTAGCGGTCTCCTACAATGAGCAGTTCTTC	CASRGGGLAVSYNEQFF
-	TRBV5-5	TRBJ1-1	few	TGTGCCAGCAGCTTGGAAGGCAGGGAGGGGTTCGAAGCTTTCTTT	CASSLEGREGFEAFF
-	TRBV19	TRBJ1-6	few	TGTGCCAGTACGGAGGGAAGCAGCTCCTATAATTCACCCCTCCACTTT	CASTEGSSSYNSPLHF
-	TRBV5-8	TRBJ2-2	few	TGTGCCAGCAGCTGGGGTCCGAATGTCGGTACCGGGGAGCTGTTTTTT	CASSWGPNVGTGELFF
TRBD1	TRBV7-9	TRBJ1-4	-	TGTGCCAGCAGCCATCGACAGGGTGGGGAAAAACTGTTTTTT	CASSHRQGGEKLFF
-	TRBV14	TRBJ2-7	few	TGTGCCAGCAGCCAATTCCAGGCAGCAACTTACGAGCAGTACTTC	CASSQFQAATYEQYF
-	TRBV20-1	TRBJ1-5	once	TGCAGTGCTAGTAGTGGGTTGGGCAATCAGCCCCAGCATTTT	CSASSGLGNQPQHF
-	TRBV10-3	TRBJ2-5	many	TGTGCCATCAGTGAGTCGGGGGCTGTGGAGACCCAGTACTTC	CAISESGAVETQYF
TRBD1	TRBV11-3	TRBJ1-1	few	TGTGCCAGCAGCTCGGACAGGGCCCACACTGAAGCTTTCTTT	CASSSDRAHTEAFF
-	TRBV11-1	TRBJ2-2	many	TGTGCCAGCAGCTTAGAGTCTAGCCTCCCCCTGGCCGGGGAGCTGTTTTTT	CASSLESSLPLAGELFF
TRBD1	TRBV7-9	TRBJ2-1	-	TGTGCCAGCAATACAGGGGGTAATGAGCAGTTCTTC	CASNTGGNEQFF
-	TRBV7-9	TRBJ2-6	-	TGTGCCAGCAGCTTACTTTCACGGAGTTCTGGGGCCAACGTCCTGACTTTC	CASSLLSRSSGANVLTF
TRBD2	TRBV4-1	TRBJ2-1	few	TGCGCCAGCAGCCCCAGCGGGGGGATAAACACTGAGCAGTTCTTC	CASSPSGGINTEQFF
-	TRBV20-1	TRBJ1-5	many	TGCAGTGCTAGACCCGGGAGTAGCAATCAGCCCCAGCATTTT	CSARPGSSNQPQHF
TRBD2	TRBV7-9	TRBJ2-1	few	TGTGCCAGCAGCTTTCCCCTAGCGGACCACAATGAGCAGTTCTTC	CASSFPLADHNEQFF
TRBD2	TRBV20-1	TRBJ2-1	few	TGCAGTGCTAGCGGCTGGACTAGCGGGAGTGGAAATGAGCAGTTCTTC	CSASGWTSGSGNEQFF
-	TRBV12-3/TRBV12-4	TRBJ2-3	few	TGTGCCAGCAGTTTAGCCCTGGGGGGAATGGATACGCAGTATTTT	CASSLALGGMDTQYF
-	TRBV7-9	TRBJ2-4	-	TGTGCCAGCAGCAGAGATAACGAACAGGGACCCAAAAACATTCAGTACTTC	CASSRDNEQGPKNIQYF
TRBD2	TRBV3-1	TRBJ2-3	-	TGTGCCAGCCGCCCGGGAGGTTCCCTCACAGATACGCAGTATTTT	CASRPGGSLTDTQYF
TRBD2	TRBV9	TRBJ2-3	few	TGTGCCAGCAGCGCCGGACTAGCGGGTGACACAGATACGCAGTATTTT	CASSAGLAGDTDTQYF
-	TRBV5-5	TRBJ2-7	-	TGTGCCAGCAGCACAATGCAGTCCTACGAGCAGTACTTC	CASSTMQSYEQYF
-	TRBV7-2	TRBJ2-7	-	TGTGCCAGCAGCTTAGCGGTGGGGTGGGACTCCTACGAGCAGTACTTC	CASSLAVGWDSYEQYF
-	TRBV6-1	TRBJ2-2	many	TGTGCCAGCAGCGCTCTCAACACCGGGGAGCTGTTTTTT	CASSALNTGELFF
TRBD1	TRBV6-2/TRBV6-3	TRBJ2-2	many	TGTGCCAGCAACGAACATTCCGGGACAGGGGGCTCCGGGGAGCTGTTTTTT	CASNEHSGTGGSGELFF
-	TRBV7-2	TRBJ1-3	-	TGTGCCAGCAGCTTACGTGTGCCTGGAAACACCATATATTTT	CASSLRVPGNTIYF
-	TRBV6-2/TRBV6-3	TRBJ2-4	many	TGTGCCAGCAGTATGGTCGACATTTTCCACCAGTACTTC	CASSMVDIFHQYF
-	TRBV29-1	TRBJ1-2	-	TGCAGCGTTGGAACATACGAAAGTGGCTACACCTTC	CSVGTYESGYTF
-	TRBV20-1	TRBJ2-1	-	TGCAGTGCTAGAAGGAACGAACGGATTGAGCAGTTCTTC	CSARRNERIEQFF